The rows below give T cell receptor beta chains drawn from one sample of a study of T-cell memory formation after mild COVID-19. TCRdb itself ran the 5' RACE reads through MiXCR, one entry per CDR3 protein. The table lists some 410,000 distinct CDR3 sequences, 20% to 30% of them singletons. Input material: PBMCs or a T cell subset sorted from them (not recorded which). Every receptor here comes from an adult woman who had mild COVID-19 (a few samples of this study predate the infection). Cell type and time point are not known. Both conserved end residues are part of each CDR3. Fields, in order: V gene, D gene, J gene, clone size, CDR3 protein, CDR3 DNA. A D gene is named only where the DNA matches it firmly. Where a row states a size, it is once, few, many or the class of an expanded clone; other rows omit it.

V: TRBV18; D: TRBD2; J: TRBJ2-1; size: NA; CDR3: CASSPVAGGYNEQFF; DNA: TGTGCCAGCTCACCCGTCGCGGGAGGGTACAATGAGCAGTTCTTC
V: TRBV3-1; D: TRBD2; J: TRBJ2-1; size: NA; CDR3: CASSPIAGVPYNEQFF; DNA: TGTGCCAGCAGCCCAATAGCGGGAGTCCCCTACAATGAGCAGTTCTTC
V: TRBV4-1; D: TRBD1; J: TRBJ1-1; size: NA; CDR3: CASSLPGGHTEAFF; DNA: TGCGCCAGCAGCCTCCCAGGGGGCCACACTGAAGCTTTCTTT
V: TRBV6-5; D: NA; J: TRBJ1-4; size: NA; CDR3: CASSPGRLDEKLFF; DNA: TGTGCCAGCAGCCCCGGCAGGCTGGATGAAAAACTGTTTTTT
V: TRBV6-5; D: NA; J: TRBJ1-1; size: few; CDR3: CASSYGRLNTEAFF; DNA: TGTGCCAGCAGTTACGGACGGCTGAACACTGAAGCTTTCTTT
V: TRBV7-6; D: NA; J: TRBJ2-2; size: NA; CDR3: CASSEDGGLVTGELFF; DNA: TGTGCCAGCAGCGAAGACGGAGGGTTGGTGACCGGGGAGCTGTTTTTT
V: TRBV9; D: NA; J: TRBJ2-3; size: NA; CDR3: CASSVGRASPTDTQYF; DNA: TGTGCCAGCAGCGTAGGTAGGGCTAGCCCCACAGATACGCAGTATTTT
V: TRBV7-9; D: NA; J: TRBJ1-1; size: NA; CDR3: CASSLDGLGNTEAFF; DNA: TGTGCCAGCAGCTTGGACGGGTTGGGGAACACTGAAGCTTTCTTT
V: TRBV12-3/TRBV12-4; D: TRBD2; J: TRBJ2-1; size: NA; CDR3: CASNPSGRAHEQFF; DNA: TGTGCCAGCAACCCTAGCGGGAGGGCCCATGAGCAGTTCTTC
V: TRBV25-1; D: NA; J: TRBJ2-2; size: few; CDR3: CASRGLLTGELFF; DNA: TGTGCCAGCAGAGGACTCCTCACCGGGGAGCTGTTTTTT
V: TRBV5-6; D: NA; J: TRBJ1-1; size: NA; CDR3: CASSFSAANTEAFF; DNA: TGTGCCAGCAGCTTCTCGGCAGCGAACACTGAAGCTTTCTTT
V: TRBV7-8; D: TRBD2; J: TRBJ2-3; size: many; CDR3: CASSPRLAGSTDTQYF; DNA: TGTGCCAGCAGCCCCCGACTAGCGGGGAGCACAGATACGCAGTATTTT
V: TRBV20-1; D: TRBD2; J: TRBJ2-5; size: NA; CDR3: CSAPRVAGDQETQYF; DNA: TGCAGTGCTCCCCGGGTAGCGGGGGACCAAGAGACCCAGTACTTC
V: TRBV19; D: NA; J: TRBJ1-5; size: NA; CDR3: CASSTQGRGQPQHF; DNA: TGTGCCAGTAGCACCCAGGGGAGGGGTCAGCCCCAGCATTTT
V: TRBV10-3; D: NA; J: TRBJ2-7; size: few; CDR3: CATRRGEFEQYF; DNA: TGTGCCACCCGGAGGGGGGAGTTCGAGCAGTACTTC
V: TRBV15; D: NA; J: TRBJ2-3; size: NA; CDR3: CATSRAGFTDTQYF; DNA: TGTGCCACCAGCAGAGCCGGATTCACAGATACGCAGTATTTT